The rows below give T cell receptor beta chains drawn from one sample of a study of technical replicates of blood from a handful of donors. Sequencing was performed with immunoSEQ multiplex PCR; in TCRdb, only in-frame clones are kept and a portion is missing. The table has roughly 81,000 clones, approximately 86% seen once; the top ten hold around 4.8%. The sequencing input was PBMCs. Receptors originate from a human donor in good health. Some clones in this sample may be carry-over from other donors' samples. The CDR3 runs from the conserved cysteine through the conserved F or W. D genes are given only for firm matches. Clone sizes are given selectively: once, few, many, or a class where the clone is expanded.

j_call: TRBJ2-2
clone_size: -
v_call: TRBV5-1
d_call: TRBD2
cdr3_nt: TGCGCCAGCAGCTTGGCCGGGGCCTTCGGGTTTAGCGGGCAGAACACCGGGGAGCTGTTTTTT
cdr3_aa: CASSLAGAFGFSGQNTGELFF

j_call: TRBJ1-2
clone_size: -
v_call: TRBV5-1
d_call: -
cdr3_nt: TGCGCCAGCAGCTTGGACCAGTTGGGCCCCCGAGGCTACACCTTC
cdr3_aa: CASSLDQLGPRGYTF

j_call: TRBJ1-2
clone_size: -
v_call: TRBV5-1
d_call: TRBD1
cdr3_nt: TGTGCCAGCAACTTAGAGACAGGGTTCTATGGCTACACCTTC
cdr3_aa: CASNLETGFYGYTF

j_call: TRBJ1-4
clone_size: -
v_call: TRBV15
d_call: -
cdr3_nt: TGTGCCACCAGCAGAGATCCAGGGTATGAAAAACTGTTTTTT
cdr3_aa: CATSRDPGYEKLFF

j_call: TRBJ1-2
clone_size: -
v_call: TRBV9
d_call: -
cdr3_nt: TGTGCCAGCAGCGTAGCCCAGGACTGGACCTATGGCTACACCTTC
cdr3_aa: CASSVAQDWTYGYTF

j_call: TRBJ1-4
clone_size: -
v_call: TRBV7-9
d_call: -
cdr3_nt: TGTGCCAGCAGCCGAAGAGGAACTAATGAAAAACTGTTTTTT
cdr3_aa: CASSRRGTNEKLFF

j_call: TRBJ2-7
clone_size: -
v_call: TRBV15
d_call: -
cdr3_nt: TGTGCCACCAGCAGACCTTCGGGTCTTACCTACGAGCAGTACTTC
cdr3_aa: CATSRPSGLTYEQYF

j_call: TRBJ2-7
clone_size: -
v_call: TRBV4-3
d_call: TRBD2
cdr3_nt: TGCGCCAGCAGCCAAGGGACTAGCGGCTTCTCCTACGAGCAGTACTTC
cdr3_aa: CASSQGTSGFSYEQYF

j_call: TRBJ2-7
clone_size: once
v_call: TRBV4-3
d_call: TRBD1
cdr3_nt: TGCGCCAGCAGCCGATCAACAGGGGGCGACGAGCAGTACTTC
cdr3_aa: CASSRSTGGDEQYF

j_call: TRBJ2-7
clone_size: -
v_call: TRBV4-1
d_call: TRBD1
cdr3_nt: TGCGCCAGCAGCCGAGGGGGACAGGGTGGAAGCGAGCAGTACTTC
cdr3_aa: CASSRGGQGGSEQYF

j_call: TRBJ1-3
clone_size: -
v_call: TRBV30
d_call: TRBD1
cdr3_nt: TGTGCCTGGAGTGTCGGAGGGGGCGGAAACACCATATATTTT
cdr3_aa: CAWSVGGGGNTIYF

j_call: TRBJ2-3
clone_size: -
v_call: TRBV7-6
d_call: TRBD2
cdr3_nt: TGTGCCAGCAGCGGACGAGCGGGGGTGGGAGATACGCAGTATTTT
cdr3_aa: CASSGRAGVGDTQYF

j_call: TRBJ2-3
clone_size: -
v_call: TRBV9
d_call: TRBD1
cdr3_nt: TGTGCCAGCAGCTTTCGACAGGGGCGCCCAGATACGCAGTATTTT
cdr3_aa: CASSFRQGRPDTQYF

j_call: TRBJ2-7
clone_size: -
v_call: TRBV7-6
d_call: TRBD1
cdr3_nt: TGTGCCAGCAGCTTAGGGACAGGGGGACTCTACGAGCAGTACTTC
cdr3_aa: CASSLGTGGLYEQYF

j_call: TRBJ2-2
clone_size: -
v_call: TRBV6-5
d_call: -
cdr3_nt: TGTGCCAGCAGTTATGGGTTTGCGGCGAACACCGGGGAGCTGTTTTTT
cdr3_aa: CASSYGFAANTGELFF

j_call: TRBJ2-3
clone_size: once
v_call: TRBV7-8
d_call: TRBD2
cdr3_nt: TGTGCCAGCAGCTTAGTACTAGCGGGGGTGGGGGGTACGCAGTATTTT
cdr3_aa: CASSLVLAGVGGTQYF

j_call: TRBJ1-5
clone_size: once
v_call: TRBV2
d_call: TRBD1
cdr3_nt: TGTGCCAGCAGGGACAGGGCGGGTCAGCCCCAGCATTTT
cdr3_aa: CASRDRAGQPQHF

j_call: TRBJ2-7
clone_size: -
v_call: TRBV7-3
d_call: TRBD2
cdr3_nt: TGTGCCAGCAGCCTAGCGGGAGAGGTCGAGCAGTACTTC
cdr3_aa: CASSLAGEVEQYF

j_call: TRBJ1-1
clone_size: -
v_call: TRBV29-1
d_call: -
cdr3_nt: TGCAGCGTTGAGAAGAGGATGAACACTGAAGCTTTCTTT
cdr3_aa: CSVEKRMNTEAFF